This T cell receptor beta chain emerged from a study of blood T cell repertoires in COVID-19. For the study at large: Italy, Spain and the United States were the sources of the convalescent and acute COVID-19 samples. In each case, the material was cDNA or gDNA derived from T cells, B-cell-depleted T cells, or PBMCs.

In the source study's methods: Reference gene primer amplification gave estimated nucleated cell counts. TCRdb keeps only in-frame clones here, not all; method: immunoSEQ multiplex PCR. V and J calls and clone size come straight from that table; D and trimming were deduced from the DNA. The table shows more than 200,000 clones, with around nine tenths occurring only once. V shed 0 bases and J shed 0 bases, with 9 bases lying between them. The CDR3 is 15 residues long. Germline CDR1 SGHNT, CDR2 YYREEE (reference sequence). Sequencing was done on a sample of peripheral blood. The TCR comes from a woman aged 60-70 years with acute or convalescent COVID-19. J is TRBJ1-1 and V is TRBV5-4; D possibly corresponds to TRBD1 (5 bases). CDR3: CASSLVGGVNTEAFF. The CDR3 nucleotides are TGTGCCAGCAGCTTGGTGGGGGGGGTGAACACTGAAGCTTTCTTT.